This T cell receptor beta chain was sequenced in a study of blood T cell repertoires in COVID-19. As for the study in general: T cells, B-cell-depleted T cells, or PBMCs supplied cDNA or gDNA.

As handled by the study authors: Amplified reference gene primers provided the basis for estimating nucleated cell counts. The repertoire was sequenced with immunoSEQ multiplex PCR; TCRdb's copy has only in-frame clones and lacks some. V and J calls and clone size follow that table, whereas D and trimming were derived from the DNA. The sample contains approximately 220,000 clones, 86% of which appear only once. Residents of about two dozen US areas, aged about 18 to 95 years, made up the participants. Grouping used clinical history reported by participants in a survey and questionnaire. The ends lost 3 bases at V and 9 bases at J; junction bases unmatched: 8. This CDR3 has 14 amino acids. Germline CDR1 MDHEN, CDR2 SYDVKM.

The sample consisted of PBMCs or T cells enriched from blood (not recorded which). The V gene is TRBV28, the J gene TRBJ1-2; 9 bases line up with TRBD1. This TCR was recovered from a woman aged 40 to 49 with acute COVID-19. This CDR3 reads CASSFLPGQGSYTF. CDR3 DNA sequence: TGTGCCAGCAGTTTCCTACCGGGACAGGGAAGCTACACCTTC.